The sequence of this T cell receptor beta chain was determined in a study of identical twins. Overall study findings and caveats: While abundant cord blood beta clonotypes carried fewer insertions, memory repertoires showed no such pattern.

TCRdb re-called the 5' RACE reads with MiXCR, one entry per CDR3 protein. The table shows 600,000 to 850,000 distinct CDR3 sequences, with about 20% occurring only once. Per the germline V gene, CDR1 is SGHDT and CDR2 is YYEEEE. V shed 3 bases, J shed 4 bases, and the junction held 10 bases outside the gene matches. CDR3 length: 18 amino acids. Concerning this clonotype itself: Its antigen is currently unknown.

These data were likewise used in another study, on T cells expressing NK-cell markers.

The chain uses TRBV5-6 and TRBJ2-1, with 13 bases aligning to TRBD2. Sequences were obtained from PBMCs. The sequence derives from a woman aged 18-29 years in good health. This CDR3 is CASSSVTSGGWIYNEQFF. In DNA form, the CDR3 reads TGTGCCAGCAGCTCGGTGACTAGCGGGGGGTGGATTTACAATGAGCAGTTCTTC.